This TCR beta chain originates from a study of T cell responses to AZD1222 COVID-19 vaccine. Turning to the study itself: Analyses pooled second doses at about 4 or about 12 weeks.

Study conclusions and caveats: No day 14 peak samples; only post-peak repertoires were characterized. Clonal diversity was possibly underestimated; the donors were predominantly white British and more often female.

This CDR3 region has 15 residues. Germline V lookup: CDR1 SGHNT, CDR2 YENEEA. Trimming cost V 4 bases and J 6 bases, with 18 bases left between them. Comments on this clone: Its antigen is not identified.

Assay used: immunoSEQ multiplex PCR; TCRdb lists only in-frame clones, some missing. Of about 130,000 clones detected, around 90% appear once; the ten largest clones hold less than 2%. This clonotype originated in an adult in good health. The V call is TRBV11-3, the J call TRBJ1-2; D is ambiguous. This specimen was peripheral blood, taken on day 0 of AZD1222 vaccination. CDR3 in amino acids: CASSSVLTLEDGYTF. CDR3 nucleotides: TGTGCCAGCAGCTCCGTACTAACCTTGGAGGATGGCTACACCTTC.